This entry concerns a single T cell receptor beta chain. This entry comes from a study of control samples from healthy donors and cancer patients. The data were produced by immunoSEQ multiplex PCR, yet TCRdb's version contains in-frame clones alone and is incomplete. This table has about 90,000 clones, just over 90% appearing once. Trimming took 3 bases from V and 4 from J, leaving 8 bases between them. Germline values: CDR1 KGHSH, CDR2 LQKENI. The CDR3 covers 13 residues. This sequence originates from a woman between 18 and 29 years old in good health. Source material: blood. The V and J genes are TRBV18 and TRBJ2-3; D possibly corresponds to TRBD1 (5 bases). The CDR3: CASSPQGPDTQYF. CDR3 DNA: TGTGCCAGCTCACCCCAGGGTCCAGATACGCAGTATTTT. The variable domain in full, completed from reference TRBV18 and TRBJ2-3, reads NAGVMQNPRHLVRRRGQEARLRCSPMKGHSHVYWYRQLPEEGLKFMVYLQKENIIDESGMPKERFSAEFPKEGPSILRIQQVVRGDSAAYFCASSPQGPDTQYFGPGTRLTVL.